The rows below give T cell receptor beta chains drawn from one sample of a study of T-cell reconstitution after alpha-beta-depleted transplantation in children. TCRdb reanalysed the PCR reads using MiXCR and keeps one entry per CDR3 protein. The sample lists a few hundred thousand distinct CDR3 sequences; roughly 25% were seen once. The sequencing here drew on PBMCs, mostly from graft donor cells, taken 180 days after TCRalphabeta/CD19-depleted stem cell transplant. Receptors originate from a male patient between 5 and 17 years old who had a stem cell transplant for acute lymphoblastic leukemia, so the T cells may come from the graft donor. Both conserved end residues are trimmed from each CDR3. Each record gives: V gene, J gene, CDR3 protein.

>TRBV4-1|TRBJ1-2
ASSQRGDGYT
>TRBV3-1|TRBJ2-5
ASSRTVFPANRQETQY
>TRBV5-1|TRBJ2-1
ASSRRQNNEQF
>TRBV5-1|TRBJ2-5
ASSLAGEGYQETQY
>TRBV7-2|TRBJ2-3
ASSLAKELAGSTDTQY
>TRBV5-1|TRBJ2-2
ASSHSIAGRLGAGELL
>TRBV12-3/TRBV12-4|TRBJ2-1
ASSFRLIGQF
>TRBV20-1|TRBJ2-1
SAFPNPGLAVGFSYNEQF
>TRBV20-1|TRBJ2-1
SVGPLAGVILEQF
>TRBV5-1|TRBJ2-3
ASSLLELAPDTQY
>TRBV5-4|TRBJ2-1
ASSLYRGASYNEQF
>TRBV5-6|TRBJ2-5
ASSSAGVETQY
>TRBV4-2|TRBJ2-1
ASSQESLAGVFNEQF
>TRBV7-9|TRBJ1-2
ASSVLNYGYT
>TRBV4-2|TRBJ2-7
ASSQDGGGSRYEQY
>TRBV3-1|TRBJ1-5
ASSQDAAIQPQH
>TRBV5-1|TRBJ2-7
ASSLAGAAYEQY
>TRBV20-1|TRBJ2-1
SALRNNEQF
>TRBV29-1|TRBJ2-1
SGKGAGRNEQF
>TRBV4-1|TRBJ1-2
ASSQGLQGAGNYGYT
>TRBV5-1|TRBJ2-3
ASSQDTFTDTQY
>TRBV7-2|TRBJ2-5
ASSLARNSGRLGETQY
>TRBV19|TRBJ1-1
ASRTGNTEAF
>TRBV12-3/TRBV12-4|TRBJ1-5
ASSLNSLWYSNQPQH
>TRBV7-2|TRBJ1-1
ASSLGPGTMNTEAF
>TRBV20-1|TRBJ2-7
SASPLGLAYEQY
>TRBV5-1|TRBJ2-1
ASSINALTRNPSYNEQF
>TRBV25-1|TRBJ2-5
ASSDPGKGHVKETQY
>TRBV12-3/TRBV12-4|TRBJ1-2
ASSSGSNFNYGYT
>TRBV7-2|TRBJ2-3
ASSLGITQY
>TRBV5-6|TRBJ2-7
ASSFRGRLAYEQY
>TRBV5-1|TRBJ2-7
ASSSTGTPEEQY
>TRBV10-1|TRBJ2-1
ASSEASPRLTLAYNEQF
>TRBV18|TRBJ2-2
ASSRGTGNTGELF
>TRBV11-2|TRBJ1-2
ASRGSWGYGYT